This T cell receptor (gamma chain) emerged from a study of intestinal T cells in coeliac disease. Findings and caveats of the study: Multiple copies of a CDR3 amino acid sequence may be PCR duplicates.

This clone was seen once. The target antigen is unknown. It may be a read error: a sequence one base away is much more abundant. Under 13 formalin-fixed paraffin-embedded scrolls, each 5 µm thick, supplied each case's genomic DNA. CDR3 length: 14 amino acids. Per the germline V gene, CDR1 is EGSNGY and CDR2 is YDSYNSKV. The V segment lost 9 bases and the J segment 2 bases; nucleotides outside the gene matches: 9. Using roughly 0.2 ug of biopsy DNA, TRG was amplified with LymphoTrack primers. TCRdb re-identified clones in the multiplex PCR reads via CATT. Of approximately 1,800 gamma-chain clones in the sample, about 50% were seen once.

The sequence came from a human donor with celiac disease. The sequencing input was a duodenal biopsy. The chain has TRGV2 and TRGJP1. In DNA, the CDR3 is TGTGCCACCCGGTGGGGGACCACTGGTTGGTTCAAGATATTT. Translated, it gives CATRWGTTGWFKIF.